The next 26 T cell receptor beta chains were all read from a single sample in a study of cytomegalovirus exposure and HLA in healthy donors. The PCR contained 60 Vbeta and 13 Jbeta primers. TCRdb's table, derived via immunoSEQ multiplex PCR, lists solely in-frame clones and lacks some. The sample gives around 150,000 clones, roughly 76% of which show up once; roughly 2% is in the top ten. Sequenced: PBMCs. The receptors originated from a human donor in good health.

The chain uses TRBV13 and TRBJ2-3, with D tentatively TRBD2 (5 bases). The CDR3 extends over 13 amino acids. Germline V gene sequence: CDR1 PRHDT, CDR2 FYEKMQ (reference sequence). With 3 bases removed from V and 11 bases from J, the gap between germline ends came to 15 bases. For the CDR3, the DNA is TGTGCCAGCAGCTTCACGGGGAGTCGGGGGCAGTATTTT. It codes for CASSFTGSRGQYF.

The chain is built from TRBV7-6 and TRBJ1-5; D is perhaps TRBD1 (5 bases). V shed 1 base and J shed 4 bases, with 8 bases lying between them. The germline V gene encodes CDR1 SGHVS and CDR2 FNYEAQ. The length of the CDR3 is 14 residues. This CDR3 reads CASSLGQWNQPQHF. The CDR3, as DNA: TGTGCCAGCAGCTTAGGACAGTGGAATCAGCCCCAGCATTTT.

This chain joins TRBV19 and TRBJ2-7; 10 nucleotides line up with TRBD2. The germline V gene encodes CDR1 LNHDA and CDR2 SQIVND (reference sequence). This CDR3 has 15 residues. V lost 2 bases to trimming and J lost 4 bases; unmatched junction nucleotides: 5. In nucleotides, the CDR3 is TGTGCCAGTAGTATACTAGCGGGGGATCTTTACGAGCAGTACTTC. Translating it yields CASSILAGDLYEQYF. Using reference TRBV19 and TRBJ2-7 for the parts outside the CDR3, the full variable domain is DGGITQSPKYLFRKEGQNVTLSCEQNLNHDAMYWYRQDPGQGLRLIYYSQIVNDFQKGDIAEGYSVSREKKESFPLTVTSAQKNPTAFYLCASSILAGDLYEQYFGPGTRLTVT.

The V and J genes are TRBV6-5 and TRBJ2-1, with TRBD2 matching over 9 bases. The CDR3 is 15 residues long. J lost 2 bases, V lost 6 bases, and 5 bases had no gene match. Germline CDR1 reads MNHEY; CDR2 reads SVGAGI. In DNA form, the CDR3 reads TGTGCCAGCAGCCCGGGACTAGCAACCTACAATGAGCAGTTCTTC. It codes for CASSPGLATYNEQFF.

The chain recombines TRBV19 with TRBJ1-1, with D perhaps TRBD1 (6 bases). Trimming left V 4 bases short and J 5 bases short, with 20 bases between. This CDR3 is 16 amino acids long. CDR1 and CDR2 (germline): LNHDA, SQIVND (reference sequence). The CDR3 DNA reads TGTGCCAGTAGTACGGGCGGGGGGGCAGGTGGAACTGAAGCTTTCTTT. Translated: CASSTGGGAGGTEAFF.

The V and J genes are TRBV7-8 and TRBJ2-7, with D possibly matching TRBD1 (6 bases). There are 14 residues in the CDR3. The germline gives CDR1 SGHVS, CDR2 FQNEAQ. V lost 4 bases to trimming and J lost 2 bases, with 12 bases between them. The CDR3 here is CASSWTAIAYEQYF. The DNA for the CDR3 is TGTGCCAGCAGCTGGACAGCGATAGCCTACGAGCAGTACTTC.

CDR3 loop: CASSGGRQRNGELFF. DNA for the CDR3: TGTGCCAGCAGTGGAGGGAGACAACGCAACGGGGAGCTGTTTTTT. The chain uses TRBV2 and TRBJ2-2, with D maybe TRBD2 (5 bases). The CDR3 runs 15 residues. Germline V CDR1 and CDR2: SNHLY, FYNNEI. Between the trimmed V and J ends, which lost 4 bases and 7 bases, there was a span of 16 bases.

The chain links TRBV12-5 to TRBJ2-4; 8 nucleotides align to TRBD1. V dropped 3 bases and J dropped 8; count of bases not matched to a gene: 24. This CDR3 region has 20 residues. The germline gives CDR1 LGHNT, CDR2 FRNRAP. CDR3 sequence reads: CASGFGPGQALGTDFHIQYF. CDR3 nucleotides: TGTGCTAGTGGTTTTGGGCCGGGACAGGCCCTAGGAACCGACTTCCACATTCAGTACTTC.

The chain joins TRBV5-6 to TRBJ2-7, with 9 nucleotides matching TRBD1. J gave up 2 bases and V 3 bases, and 6 bases lay outside the gene matches. Germline V gene data show CDR1 as SGHDT and CDR2 as YYEEEE. This CDR3 has 15 residues. CDR3: CASSYPGQGPYEQYF. The CDR3 DNA sequence: TGTGCCAGCAGCTACCCGGGACAGGGACCCTACGAGCAGTACTTC.

The gene calls are TRBV5-4 and TRBJ2-7, with 9 bases matching TRBD1. The germline V gene has CDR1 SGHNT and CDR2 YYREEE (reference sequence). The CDR3 covers 12 residues. V shed 5 bases and J 7 bases; nucleotides not matched to a gene: 4. The DNA for the CDR3 is TGTGCCAGCAGTTTGACAGGGGGTGAGCAGTACTTC. This translates into CASSLTGGEQYF.

The CDR3 DNA reads TGCGCCAGCAGCCAAGTTGCCGGCCAGGCCTACGAGCAGTACTTC. The encoded protein is CASSQVAGQAYEQYF. This chain links TRBV4-3 with TRBJ2-7; D gene unclear. Per germline, CDR1 LGHNA and CDR2 YSLEER. Trimming stripped 1 base from V and 2 bases from J, with 12 bases between. The CDR3 sequence is 15 residues long.

This chain joins TRBV19 and TRBJ2-7; the D gene is possibly TRBD1 (5 bases). CDR1 is LNHDA and CDR2 is SQIVND in the germline V gene (reference sequence). V lost 3 bases, J lost 0 bases, and 12 bases lay in between. The length of the CDR3 is 15 residues. CDR3 bases: TGTGCCAGTAGTATCGAGGCACAGGCCTCCTACGAGCAGTACTTC. Residues: CASSIEAQASYEQYF.

V usage is TRBV6-5 and J usage is TRBJ2-7; 8 bases agree with TRBD1. In germline, CDR1 is MNHEY, CDR2 SVGAGI. V shed 0 bases and J 3 bases; nucleotides not matched to a gene: 7. The CDR3 is 16 residues long. The CDR3 reads CASSYSQRQGNYEQYF. As DNA, the CDR3 is TGTGCCAGCAGTTACTCCCAAAGACAGGGGAACTACGAGCAGTACTTC.

V is TRBV4-1 and J is TRBJ2-1; TRBD2 agrees at 16 bases. Germline CDR1 reads MGHRA; CDR2 reads YSYEKL. The CDR3 is 18 amino acids. The V and J ends lost 3 bases and 1 base, in that order; junction bases with no gene match: 3. CDR3 sequence reads: CASSHGTSGGGSYNEQFF. CDR3 sequence (DNA): TGCGCCAGCAGCCACGGGACTAGCGGGGGGGGATCCTACAATGAGCAGTTCTTC.

The chain recombines TRBV28 with TRBJ2-1; 9 bases agree with TRBD1. CDR1 and CDR2 from the germline V gene are MDHEN and SYDVKM. This CDR3 contains 16 residues. Trimming removed 3 bases from V and 0 bases from J; junction bases left unmatched: 3. CDR3 nucleotides: TGTGCCAGCAGTTTGGGACAGGGATACTCCTACAATGAGCAGTTCTTC. Protein sequence: CASSLGQGYSYNEQFF. The entire variable domain, with the rest obtained from reference TRBV28 and TRBJ2-1, is as follows: DVKVTQSSRYLVKRTGEKVFLECVQDMDHENMFWYRQDPGLGLRLIYFSYDVKMKEKGDIPEGYSVSREKKERFSLILESASTNQTSMYLCASSLGQGYSYNEQFFGPGTRLTVL.

V usage is TRBV5-6 and J usage is TRBJ1-1; a possible D gene is TRBD1 (6 bases). With 1 base removed from V and 3 bases from J, the gap between germline ends came to 16 bases. CDR3 length equals 16 residues. Germline CDR1 and CDR2: SGHDT and YYEEEE. The CDR3 sequence is CASSLSRVEGDTEAFF. CDR3 bases: TGTGCCAGCAGCTTGTCCAGGGTTGAGGGGGACACTGAAGCTTTCTTT.

The chain has TRBV21-1 and TRBJ1-2. TRBV21-1 is shown as a pseudogene. The CDR3 length is 11 residues. The DNA of the CDR3 is TGTGCCAGCACGGGGGGGCATGGCTACACCTTC. It encodes CASTGGHGYTF.

This sequence joins TRBV7-9 and TRBJ2-5, with 9 nucleotides matching TRBD1. The V and J ends lost 4 bases and 5 bases, in that order; junction bases with no gene match: 5. CDR3 size: 14 residues. Germline V CDR1 and CDR2: SEHNR, FQNEAQ (reference sequence). For the CDR3, the DNA is TGTGCCAGCAGCTCGGACAGGGGAGCTGAGACCCAGTACTTC. This gives the protein CASSSDRGAETQYF.

V and J are TRBV5-6 and TRBJ2-1; 10 bases are shared with TRBD2. V lost 4 bases to trimming and J lost 13 bases; unmatched junction nucleotides: 14. The CDR3 sequence is 15 residues long. Germline loops: CDR1 SGHDT, CDR2 YYEEEE. The CDR3 nucleotides read TGTGCCAGCAGCGAGCCGGGACTAGCGCCCCAGTCCCAGTTCTTC. Translating gives CASSEPGLAPQSQFF.

Only a few counts were recorded for this clone. The rearrangement uses TRBV5-5 and TRBJ1-1; D uncertain. The length of the CDR3 is 14 residues. Germline-derived CDR1 and CDR2 are SGHKS and YYEKEE (reference sequence). V gave up 0 bases and J gave up 1 base, with 7 bases separating them. The chain's CDR3 is CASSLVSQNTEAFF. In DNA, the CDR3 is TGTGCCAGCAGCTTGGTATCACAGAACACTGAAGCTTTCTTT. The full variable domain, rest sourced from reference TRBV5-5 and TRBJ1-1, is DAGVTQSPTHLIKTRGQQVTLRCSPISGHKSVSWYQQVLGQGPQFIFQYYEKEERGRGNFPDRFSARQFPNYSSELNVNALLLGDSALYLCASSLVSQNTEAFFGQGTRLTVV.

The V gene is TRBV9, the J gene TRBJ2-2; D may be TRBD2 (6 bases). V lost 7 bases and J lost 4, with 17 bases in between. CDR3 length equals 15 residues. Germline assignment: CDR1 SGDLS and CDR2 YYNGEE. The CDR3 spells CASSHGGDGTGELFF. CDR3 nucleotides: TGTGCCAGCTCCCATGGAGGGGATGGCACCGGGGAGCTGTTTTTT.

The J gene is TRBJ2-5, the V gene TRBV27, with 12 bases identical to TRBD2. The better agreement between TRBJ2-7 and the DNA end casts doubt on the J call. The CDR3 is 16 amino acids. Germline CDR1 MNHEY, CDR2 SMNVEV (reference sequence). The DNA of the CDR3 is TGTGCCAGCAGTCTAGCCGGGACTAGCGGGTACTACGAGCAGTACTTC. Its translation: CASSLAGTSGYYEQYF.

The chain employs TRBV6-1 and TRBJ1-4, with 8 bases lining up with TRBD1. V lost 6 bases to trimming and J lost 7 bases; unmatched junction nucleotides: 4. CDR1 and CDR2 from the germline V gene are MNHNS and SASEGT. This CDR3 is built from 13 residues. The CDR3 loop is CASSRGQGEKLFF. The CDR3 nucleotides are TGTGCCAGCAGCAGGGGGCAGGGTGAAAAACTGTTTTTT.

The table lists this clone with a few counts. The CDR3 coding sequence is TGTGCCAGCAGCTTCTTGGGACTAGCGGGACCCTCTGGGGCCAACGTCCTGACTTTC. It specifies CASSFLGLAGPSGANVLTF. The genes are TRBV13 and TRBJ2-6; 13 bases are shared with TRBD2. This CDR3 spans 19 amino acids. J gave up 0 bases and V 3 bases, and 5 bases lay outside the gene matches. Germline CDR1 PRHDT, CDR2 FYEKMQ (reference sequence).

The chain uses TRBV7-2 and TRBJ1-5, with unresolved D. Germline lookup yields CDR1 SGHTA and CDR2 FQGNSA. V gave up 2 bases and J gave up 3 bases, with 11 bases separating them. This CDR3 is 15 amino acids long. The CDR3 sequence is CASSLTALPNQPQHF. The CDR3 DNA reads as TGTGCCAGCAGCTTAACAGCCCTCCCCAATCAGCCCCAGCATTTT. The full variable domain, completed using reference TRBV7-2 and TRBJ1-5, is GAGVSQSPSNKVTEKGKDVELRCDPISGHTALYWYRQSLGQGLEFLIYFQGNSAPDKSGLPSDRFSAERTGGSVSTLTIQRTQQEDSAVYLCASSLTALPNQPQHFGDGTRLSIL.

The rearrangement links TRBV4-1 to TRBJ2-7, with D tentatively TRBD1 (5 bases). V gave up 0 bases and J gave up 3 bases, with 6 bases separating them. The CDR3 consists of 13 residues. Germline V gives CDR1 MGHRA, CDR2 YSYEKL. The CDR3 DNA is TGCGCCAGCAGCCAAGAAGACAGCTACGAGCAGTACTTC. It specifies CASSQEDSYEQYF.